These 10 T cell receptor beta chains were sequenced from one sample in a study of T cell clonality in common variable immunodeficiency. Produced via immunoSEQ multiplex PCR; TCRdb's table is partial and in-frame only. The sample includes about 35,000 clones, none of them occurring once. The sequenced material came from peripheral blood mononuclear cells. These receptors came from a person aged 18-69 years in good health.

Comments on this clone: The DNA ends 3 residues before the CDR3 does, and the rest of the CDR3 is filled in from the germline J gene. The gene calls are TRBV20-1 and TRBJ1-1, with D possibly matching TRBD1 (5 bases). Germline CDR1 reads DFQATT; CDR2 reads SNEGSKA (reference sequence). The CDR3 runs to 9 residues. CDR3 bases read: TGCAGTGCTCTGGGGGGA. This gives the protein CSALGG. The CDR3, in full, reads CSALGGAFF.

This clone was observed at least ten times. The read ends 3 residues early relative to the CDR3; the germline J gene fills the gap. V and J are TRBV30 and TRBJ2-2; D gene uncertain. Germline lookup yields CDR1 GTSNPN and CDR2 SVGIG (reference sequence). The CDR3 sequence is 11 residues long. CDR3 protein: CAWTVNEKLFF. The sequenced CDR3 bases are TGTGCCTGGACAGTAAATGAAAAG.

This clone was picked up many times. The sequence runs out 3 residues before the end of the CDR3; the remainder is reconstructed from the germline J gene. The chain has TRBV5-1 and TRBJ2-1, with 7 positions matching TRBD1. CDR1 and CDR2 from the germline V gene are SGHRS and YFSETQ. This CDR3 region has 16 residues. J lost 3 bases, V lost 6 bases, and 12 bases had no gene match. The DNA read from the CDR3 is TGCGCCAGCACCCTCCGGGTACAGGGGCTCTACAATGAG. This translates into CASTLRVQGLYNE. The whole CDR3 sequence reads CASTLRVQGLYNEQFF.

There are many counts of this clone. The CDR3 goes on 3 residues after the read ends, and that part is filled in from the germline J gene. The chain employs TRBV7-2 and TRBJ1-2; a weak D match, TRBD1 (6 bases). V was shortened by 10 bases and J by 4 bases, with 19 bases between the two germline ends. Germline V gives CDR1 SGHTA, CDR2 FQGNSA. This CDR3 region has 14 residues. CDR3 sequence: CANHFVGAGYGYTF. The sequenced CDR3 bases are TGTGCCAACCATTTTGTGGGGGCGGGCTATGGC.

Many counts were recorded for this clone. The read ends 3 residues before the CDR3 terminus; that terminus is restored from the germline J gene. This chain connects TRBV2 to TRBJ2-2; the match to TRBD1 covers 8 bases. In germline, CDR1 is SNHLY, CDR2 FYNNEI. The CDR3 length is 15 residues. J was trimmed by 5 bases and V by 5 bases; bases with no gene match: 7. CDR3 bases read: TGTGCCAGCAGTATCCAGGGGGCTGATACCGGGGAG. It yields the protein CASSIQGADTGE. The whole CDR3 sequence reads CASSIQGADTGELFF.

This clone was observed many times. The sequenced fragment ends 3 residues before the CDR3 boundary, so the rest is inferred from the germline J gene. The rearrangement links TRBV30 to TRBJ1-1; a weak D match, TRBD1 (6 bases). Germline CDR1 reads GTSNPN; CDR2 reads SVGIG (reference sequence). There are 12 residues in the CDR3. V lost 0 bases and J lost 4, with 6 bases in between. CDR3 amino acids: CAWSVGATEAFF. The CDR3 bases that were read are TGTGCCTGGAGTGTGGGGGCCACTGAA.

This clone was counted at least ten times. The read ends 3 residues shy of where the CDR3 ends; the end is completed using the germline J gene. V gene TRBV10-2 combines with J gene TRBJ2-7; 9 bases are a match to TRBD1. Germline CDR1 is WSHSY and CDR2 is SAAADI. This CDR3 is 14 amino acids long. J was trimmed by 1 base and V by 7 bases; bases with no gene match: 5. CDR3 DNA, as far as it was read: TGCGCCAGCACTGAAGACAGGGGGTCCTACGAG. Translated: CASTEDRGSYE. In full, the CDR3 reads CASTEDRGSYEQYF.

This clone was seen many times. The read falls 3 residues short of the CDR3 end, and the missing part is taken from the germline J gene. The chain couples TRBV7-2 to TRBJ2-1; the D gene is possibly TRBD2 (5 bases). Germline CDR1 and CDR2: SGHTA and FQGNSA. This CDR3 has 14 residues. V lost 4 bases to trimming and J lost 0 bases, with 7 bases between them. The CDR3 here is CASSSSGSYNEQFF. The DNA read from the CDR3 is TGTGCCAGCAGCTCGAGCGGCTCCTACAATGAG.

This clone was found many times. The CDR3 region is CASITSDRKNTGELFF. Partial CDR3 DNA: TGCGCCAGCATCACCTCGGACAGGAAGAACACCGGGGAG. The rearrangement links TRBV10-1 to TRBJ2-2; 7 bases are a match to TRBD1. Read data end 3 residues before the CDR3 end; the end is taken from the germline J gene. V was pared by 7 bases and J by 1 base, with 9 bases of the junction left unmatched. The CDR3 totals 16 residues. Looked up from germline, CDR1 is WNHNN and CDR2 is SYGVQD (reference sequence).

Many counts were recorded for this clone. The read stops 3 residues short of the end of the CDR3; the missing end is completed from the germline J gene. The genes are TRBV19 and TRBJ1-1; 11 nucleotides align to TRBD1. CDR3 length: 17 amino acids. The germline V gene encodes CDR1 LNHDA and CDR2 SQIVND (reference sequence). V gave up 3 bases and J gave up 5 bases; unmatched junction bases: 11. The sequenced CDR3 bases are TGTGCCAGTAGTATGTGGGCGGGACAGGGGGTGAGGACTGAA. It yields the protein CASSMWAGQGVRTE. The entire CDR3 sequence reads CASSMWAGQGVRTEAFF.